This TCR beta chain comes out of a study of T cell repertoires in ileal Crohn's disease. The germline V gene encodes CDR1 SGHTA and CDR2 FQGNSA. V dropped 6 bases and J dropped 3; count of bases not matched to a gene: 6. This CDR3 is built from 14 residues. The assay was immunoSEQ multiplex PCR, and TCRdb's table has in-frame clones only and misses some. The sample yields about 14,000 clones, less than 85% seen once. The sequencing sample was made of ileal tissue. The rearrangement links TRBV7-2 to TRBJ1-1; 8 positions match TRBD1. The clonotype originates from an adult with Crohn's disease. CDR3 sequence reads: CASSPGQVYTEAFF. CDR3 DNA sequence: TGTGCCAGCAGTCCGGGACAGGTATACACTGAAGCTTTCTTT.